This T cell receptor (beta chain) was recorded in a study of human T cells and chemical hapten exposure (dated by TCRdb to the early 2020s). In terms of the full investigation: For sensitization, 2% DPC in acetone was applied to a 2 cm by 2 cm area of upper inner arm skin. Patients additionally received weekly therapeutic DPC doses to the scalp throughout the roughly 25-week study period. Patch testing was done on the upper back using Finn chambers containing 0.01% DPC, and results were scored after 6 days according to International Contact Dermatitis Research Group standards. Most of the patients in the cohort were female, and the cohort covered alopecia areata with under or over 50% scalp involvement, alopecia totalis and alopecia universalis. Libraries were combined into a pool for sequencing, and differences in TCR yield between samples came mainly from small differences in library volumes within the pool. In alopecia patients, the study followed how the peripheral blood TCR repertoire changed in vivo over primary and secondary sensitization to diphenylcyclopropenone (DPC), a hapten. Blood samples were taken from patients before sensitization (week 0) and then at 2, 6 and about 24 weeks after DPC sensitization. Blood for TCR sequencing was provided by twenty-nine alopecia patients at one to four time points (pre-sensitization, 2, 6 and 24 weeks).

Here V drops 6 bases and J drops 3 bases, and the junction holds 5 bases not matched to any gene. There are 15 amino acids in the CDR3, from cysteine to phenylalanine inclusive. Solely the CDR3 DNA is kept, with 45 bases framed from the first base. Worth noting for this clonotype: The target of this receptor is not known. Nothing much larger sits one base from this clone, and base qualities are not available.

The time point label, read with the paper, signifies: patch test 2, 6 weeks after DPC sensitization. In light of the paper, this sample's treatment or condition label describes: therapeutic diphenylcyclopropenone sensitization with weekly scalp DPC. Blood at each patch-test visit was drawn before the patch test was applied. To be eligible, patients had to be aged 18 to 70, diagnosed with alopecia and judged suitable for DPC therapy, while pregnant patients were excluded. Total RNA was isolated from unfractionated whole blood collected in Tempus Blood RNA tubes. General conclusions and limits of the study: Expanded TCRs formed significantly more large CDR3 similarity clusters than pre-sensitization or healthy control sets, consistent with antigen-driven responses. DPC sensitization did not change the number of TCRs with a frequency above 1 in 1000, and there was no evidence of changes in global repertoire structure. After repeated subsampling, the strength of the expansion versus patch-test correlation and the threshold at which it became significant changed. All patients had alopecia, a presumed autoimmune disease, so their immune response might differ from that of healthy individuals. The number of PT1 expanded TCRs positively correlated with patch test score, significant at thresholds 8, 16 and 32 but not 4.

Preparation of the library involved RACE. The listed sequencing device is NextSeq 500. Library preparation attached unique molecular identifiers to individual cDNA molecules for quantitative, reproducible TCR counting. From each blood RNA sample, both TCR alpha and TCR beta chains were sequenced. Under the source paper's analysis protocol: A median of around 100,000 TCRs per sample was observed, with a range of 23,224 to 690,600. The Decombinator software suite was used to annotate V, J and CDR3 in the TCR reads. For PS versus PT1 abundance plots, all samples were subsampled to the same number of TCRs (28,000). Expanded TCRs were defined as absent before sensitization and observed at least eight times at the 2-week time point. Through fastp at Q25 and MiXCR, TCRdb rebuilt clones from the public reads, retaining in-frame beta chains. Identical CDR3 proteins give one entry, which carries the most common genes and DNA. The V and J calls come from TCRdb's annotation, not from the publication. The sample yields just over 350,000 distinct CDR3 sequences; just under 6.5% were counted once. Together, the top ten hold around 6% of the sample.

This clonotype was obtained from a woman in her late teens or twenties with alopecia areata. Some clones in this sample may be carry-over from other donors' samples. Sequenced material: whole blood, taken in connection with sensitization to the hapten diphenylcyclopropenone (DPC). This receptor chain uses TRBV12-3 or TRBV12-4 and TRBJ2-2, and 9 bases in between align with TRBD1. Read as DNA, the sequence is TGTGCCAGCAGAAAACAGGGGGCAGACACCGGGGAGCTGTTTTTT. The translation is CASRKQGADTGELFF.